Given below is one TCR beta chain in context. Its antigen is unknown. This sample stems from a study of shared clonotypes between healthy human individuals. Study-level points and caveats: Deeper or shallower sequencing was expected to change how clonotypes are shared among donors.

This CDR3 has 18 residues. J was trimmed by 1 base and V by 5 bases; bases with no gene match: 6. Germline values: CDR1 SEHNR, CDR2 FQNEAQ (reference sequence). Profiled with immunoSEQ multiplex PCR; TCRdb holds only in-frame clones, not every one. This table holds about 2 million clones, 85% to 95% found once. Sequences were obtained from naive CD4+ T cells sorted from blood. The subset is: CD45RA+ positively selected. This chain links TRBV7-9 with TRBJ2-4; 15 nucleotides line up with TRBD2. The clonotype comes from a man between 18 and 29 years old in good health. This CDR3 is CASSRTSGRAEAKNIQYF. CDR3 bases: TGTGCCAGCAGCAGGACTAGCGGGAGGGCCGAGGCCAAAAACATTCAGTACTTC. The variable domain in full, completed from reference TRBV7-9 and TRBJ2-4, reads DTGVSQNPRHKITKRGQNVTFRCDPISEHNRLYWYRQTLGQGPEFLTYFQNEAQLEKSRLLSDRFSAERPKGSFSTLEIQRTEQGDSAMYLCASSRTSGRAEAKNIQYFGAGTRLSVL.